This section outlines one T cell receptor (beta chain) sequence together with its context. The data belong to a study of blood T cell repertoires in COVID-19. At the level of the study: The origin of the acute and convalescent COVID-19 samples was the United States, Italy and Spain. PBMCs, B-cell-depleted T cells, or T cells provided the cDNA or gDNA that made up the material.

Original processing methods: The assay estimated nucleated cells by amplifying reference gene primers. The repertoire was sequenced with immunoSEQ multiplex PCR; TCRdb's copy has only in-frame clones and lacks some. From that table come the V and J calls and clone size; the DNA was used to work out D and trimming. The sample lists about 120,000 clones; approximately 85% were seen once. The V gene's germline CDR1 is MNHEY and CDR2 SMNVEV (reference sequence). The CDR3 extends over 13 amino acids. The V and J ends lost 5 bases and 6 bases respectively, with 8 bases between them. The chain recombines TRBV27 with TRBJ1-6, with a weak D call TRBD1 (6 bases). Sequencing was carried out using peripheral blood. The source of this sequence is a middle-aged man with acute or convalescent COVID-19. CDR3 region: CASSTQGNSPLHF. The CDR3 region has the DNA TGTGCCAGCAGTACACAGGGTAATTCACCCCTCCACTTT.